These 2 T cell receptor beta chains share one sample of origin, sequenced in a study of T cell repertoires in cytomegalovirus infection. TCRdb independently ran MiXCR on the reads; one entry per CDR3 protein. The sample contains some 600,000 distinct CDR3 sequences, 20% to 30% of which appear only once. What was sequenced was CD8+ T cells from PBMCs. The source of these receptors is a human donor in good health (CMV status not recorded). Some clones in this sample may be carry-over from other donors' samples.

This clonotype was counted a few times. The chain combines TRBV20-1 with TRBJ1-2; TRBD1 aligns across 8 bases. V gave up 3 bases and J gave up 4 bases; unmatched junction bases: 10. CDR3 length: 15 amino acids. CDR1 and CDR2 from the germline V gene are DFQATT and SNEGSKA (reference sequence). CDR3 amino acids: CSASGGQGAVYGYTF. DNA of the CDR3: TGCAGTGCTAGTGGCGGGCAGGGGGCCGTCTATGGCTACACCTTC.

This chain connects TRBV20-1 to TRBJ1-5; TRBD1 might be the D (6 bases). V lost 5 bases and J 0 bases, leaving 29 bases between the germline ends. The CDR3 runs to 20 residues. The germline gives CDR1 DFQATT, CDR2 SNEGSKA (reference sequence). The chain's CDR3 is CSALGRSRDTEGYSNQPQHF. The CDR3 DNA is TGCAGTGCTCTAGGAAGAAGCCGGGACACGGAAGGGTATAGCAATCAGCCCCAGCATTTT.